These 18 T cell receptor beta chains originate from one sample sequenced in a study of Graves' ophthalmopathy and Graves' hyperthyroidism. The study amplified TCR beta CDR3 regions using RNA transcripts. HTBI primers served in a first-round RT-PCR, which a second-round multiplex PCR followed. TCRdb called the multiplex PCR reads again in MiXCR, with one record for every CDR3 protein. The data show some 400,000 distinct CDR3 sequences, 18% seen once. The specimen was peripheral blood. The source of these receptors is a woman between 18 and 30 years old with Graves' ophthalmopathy.

This clonotype was recorded at least ten times. Its ends do not fully match the called genes, so a read error is possible. The rearrangement links TRBV30 to TRBJ2-7; D possibly corresponds to TRBD2 (5 bases). CDR1 GTSNPN and CDR2 SVGIG come from the germline V gene (reference sequence). CDR3 length: 13 residues. Here the CDR3 DNA reads TGTGCCTGGAGTGAATTTACCGTCGGGTTACTAGAATTC. Its protein product is CAWSEFTVGLLEF.

This clonotype was picked up many times. V usage is TRBV20-1 and J usage is TRBJ1-5; D is possibly TRBD1 (6 bases). The CDR3 covers 15 residues. V dropped 6 bases and J dropped 1 base, with 16 bases sitting between them. Germline V gene sequence: CDR1 DFQATT, CDR2 SNEGSKA (reference sequence). CDR3 residues: CSAKRLGTSNQPQHF. The CDR3 DNA reads TGCAGTGCCAAGAGACTAGGGACAAGCAATCAGCCCCAGCATTTT.

This clonotype was found many times. The CDR3 reads CASSPNARAPNYGYTF. CDR3 bases: TGTGCCAGTAGCCCCAACGCGCGGGCCCCTAACTATGGCTACACCTTC. This chain joins TRBV19 and TRBJ1-2; D is ambiguous. The CDR3 is made up of 16 amino acids. Germline-derived CDR1 and CDR2 are LNHDA and SQIVND (reference sequence). V was pared by 6 bases and J by 0 bases, with 17 bases between.

This clonotype was seen repeatedly, ten times or more. The chain is built from TRBV6-1 and TRBJ2-5; D is perhaps TRBD1 or TRBD2 (5 bases each). The CDR3 extends over 12 amino acids. Germline lookup yields CDR1 MNHNS and CDR2 SASEGT. V lost 11 bases and J lost 3, with 13 bases in between. CDR3 bases: TGTGCCGCGGGCAGGGAGAAAGAGACCCAGTACTTC. This gives the protein CAAGREKETQYF.

This clonotype was observed a single time. The chain is built from TRBV12-3 or TRBV12-4 and TRBJ2-5, with TRBD1 identical over 9 bases. Trimming removed 6 bases from V and 1 base from J; junction bases left unmatched: 3. This CDR3 contains 14 residues. The DNA of the CDR3 is TGTGCCAGCAGCGTACAGGGGGCCCAAGAGACCCAGTACTTC. The encoded protein is CASSVQGAQETQYF.

At least ten counts were recorded for this clonotype. V gene TRBV7-9 combines with J gene TRBJ2-5; 7 nucleotides match TRBD1. In germline, CDR1 is SEHNR, CDR2 FQNEAQ (reference sequence). J lost 5 bases, V lost 5 bases, and 11 bases had no gene match. The CDR3 covers 15 residues. The CDR3 protein is CASSAPGGRTETQYF. The DNA of the CDR3 is TGTGCCAGCAGCGCCCCAGGGGGAAGGACGGAGACCCAGTACTTC.

The CDR3 protein is CASSFADSNSPLHF. CDR3 nucleotide sequence: TGTGCCAGCAGTTTTGCGGATAGTAATTCACCCCTCCACTTT. This chain joins TRBV12-3 or TRBV12-4 and TRBJ1-6, with D unclear. Trimming pared 3 bases from V and 6 bases from J, leaving 9 bases between. This CDR3 contains 14 residues.

This clonotype was seen repeatedly, ten times or more. This chain joins TRBV6-5 and TRBJ1-5, with a possible D match to TRBD1 (5 bases). The V end lost 7 bases, the J end lost 4 bases, and 20 bases lay between the germline ends. The CDR3 runs to 16 residues. Germline lookup yields CDR1 MNHEY and CDR2 SVGAGI. The DNA of the CDR3 is TGTGCCAGCACCCTGAAGTGGCAGGGCGATAATCAGCCCCAGCATTTT. Its translation: CASTLKWQGDNQPQHF.

This clonotype was picked up many times. The rearrangement uses TRBV7-2 and TRBJ1-1; D is perhaps TRBD1 (5 bases). Germline V lookup: CDR1 SGHTA, CDR2 FQGNSA. V was cut by 2 bases and J by 4 bases, with 11 bases left in between. The CDR3 runs to 14 residues. For the CDR3, the DNA is TGTGCCAGCAGCTTACAGGGTCAGGGCACTGAAGCTTTCTTT. This codes for CASSLQGQGTEAFF.

The chain combines TRBV6-1 with TRBJ2-7, with D perhaps matching TRBD1 (8 bases). CDR3 length: 14 amino acids. CDR1 MNHNS and CDR2 SASEGT come from the germline V gene. V gave up 6 bases and J gave up 3 bases, with 15 bases separating them. The CDR3 loop reads CASSKTGGGYEQYF. CDR3 coding DNA: TGTGCCAGCAGCAAAACAGGGGGGGGCTACGAGCAGTACTTC.

This clonotype showed up many times. The chain is built from TRBV7-2 and TRBJ1-5, with D unclear. Germline CDR1 SGHTA, CDR2 FQGNSA. Trimming removed 0 bases from V and 0 bases from J, with 3 bases in between. The CDR3 runs to 14 residues. The CDR3 loop is CASSLALSNQPQHF. The CDR3 DNA reads as TGTGCCAGCAGCTTAGCCCTTAGCAATCAGCCCCAGCATTTT.

This clonotype was seen repeatedly, ten times or more. The chain couples TRBV3-1 to TRBJ2-2, with D unclear. The CDR3 covers 14 residues. Germline loops: CDR1 LGHDT, CDR2 YNNKEL (reference sequence). Trimming stripped 4 bases from V and 7 bases from J, with 13 bases between. The CDR3 nucleotides are TGTGCCAGCAGCCGCATAATTACGCTCGGGGAGCTGTTTTTT. As protein: CASSRIITLGELFF.

The chain joins TRBV12-3 or TRBV12-4 to TRBJ1-6; 8 bases map to TRBD1. The ends lost 6 bases at V and 9 bases at J; junction bases unmatched: 10. This CDR3 comprises 15 residues. The CDR3 spells CASRRETGAGSPLHF. CDR3 DNA: TGTGCCAGCAGGCGGGAGACAGGGGCCGGTTCACCCCTCCACTTT.

This clonotype was recorded many times. The chain recombines TRBV28 with TRBJ1-5, with a possible D match to TRBD1 (5 bases). In germline, CDR1 is MDHEN, CDR2 SYDVKM. The CDR3 has 17 amino acids. V gave up 1 base and J gave up 5 bases, with 18 bases separating them. CDR3 protein: CASSLYQGLGGDQPQHF. The CDR3 DNA reads as TGTGCCAGCAGTTTATATCAGGGTCTTGGAGGGGATCAGCCCCAGCATTTT.

This sequence joins TRBV15 and TRBJ2-4; TRBD1 is a possible D gene (8 bases). Trimming stripped 6 bases from V and 8 bases from J, with 17 bases between. The CDR3 consists of 14 residues. CDR1 LNHNV and CDR2 YYDKDF come from the germline V gene (reference sequence). CDR3 bases: TGTGCCACCAGTCATGGACAGGGAGGGGACATTCAGTACTTC. This translates into CATSHGQGGDIQYF.

This clonotype has at least ten counts. The gene calls are TRBV7-3 and TRBJ1-1; D might be TRBD1 (6 bases). Germline V gene lookup returns CDR1 SGHTA and CDR2 FQGTGA. V was clipped by 5 bases and J by 6 bases, with 16 bases between them. The CDR3 loop spans 14 amino acids. The CDR3 protein is CASSPFQGTPEAFF. CDR3 sequence (DNA): TGTGCCAGCAGCCCGTTTCAGGGGACCCCTGAAGCTTTCTTT.

This clonotype was recorded at least ten times. This rearrangement joins TRBV19 to TRBJ2-5; D is undetermined. CDR3 length: 12 amino acids. The V and J ends lost 3 bases and 2 bases respectively, with 4 bases between them. CDR1 is LNHDA, CDR2 SQIVND, per germline (reference sequence). The CDR3 DNA follows: TGTGCCAGTAGTATCGGTCAAGAGACCCAGTACTTC. Translated, it gives CASSIGQETQYF.

This clonotype was observed a few times. This chain links TRBV12-3 or TRBV12-4 with TRBJ1-1; the match to TRBD1 covers 9 bases. The V and J ends lost 5 bases and 4 bases, in that order; junction bases with no gene match: 5. The CDR3 extends over 14 amino acids. DNA of the CDR3: TGTGCCAGCAGTCGGACAGGGGAAGGCACTGAAGCTTTCTTT. Amino acid sequence: CASSRTGEGTEAFF.